The entry that follows covers one T cell receptor beta chain sequence. This specimen includes other DNA sequences encoding the same CDR3. The entry originates in a study of T cell responses to AZD1222 COVID-19 vaccine. Trimming removed 2 bases from V and 0 bases from J, with 4 bases in between. The CDR3 totals 12 residues. Germline-derived CDR1 and CDR2 are GTSNPN and SVGIG (reference sequence). Assay used: immunoSEQ multiplex PCR; TCRdb lists only in-frame clones, some missing. The sample contains about 150,000 clones, about 88% of which appear only once. This chain links TRBV30 with TRBJ1-1; unclear D gene. The sequences come from peripheral blood, collected on day 0 of AZD1222 vaccination. The receptor was isolated from an adult in good health. The CDR3 region is CAWSPLNTEAFF. The CDR3 nucleotides read TGTGCCTGGAGTCCGCTGAACACTGAAGCTTTCTTT.